The TCR beta chain described here comes from a study of cytomegalovirus exposure and HLA in healthy donors. Findings of the study overall: Most subjects had HLA-A and HLA-B alleles reportedly predicted accurately by TCR beta sequences.

PCR amplification relied on 60 Vbeta primers (plus 13 Jbeta primers). Methods used by the authors: An analysis that came later counted some 80 million unique TCR beta chains, 9 million to 12 million shared. Some clones are missing from TCRdb's copy, which holds only in-frame ones; the method was immunoSEQ multiplex PCR. The DNA gave D and trimming, while V, J and clone size come from that table. This table holds some 190,000 clones, around 80% found once. A few counts support this clone. Its specificity is not known. This CDR3 contains 13 residues. V lost 6 bases and J 2 bases, leaving 9 bases between the germline ends. Germline lookup yields CDR1 MNHEY and CDR2 SVGAGI.

The sequence was obtained from a young man in good health and CMV-seronegative. The chain has TRBV6-5 and TRBJ2-3; D gene uncertain. The sequencing input was PBMCs. The CDR3 DNA is TGTGCCAGCAGGGGCACCTTCACAGATACGCAGTATTTT. Translating gives CASRGTFTDTQYF.